This TCR beta chain was sequenced for a study of blood T cell repertoires in COVID-19. Study details: Specimens from acute and convalescent COVID-19 originated in the United States, Italy and Spain. PBMCs, B-cell-depleted T cells, or T cells provided the cDNA or gDNA that made up the material.

Methods used by the authors: It was from reference gene primer amplification that nucleated cell counts were estimated. Data came from immunoSEQ multiplex PCR; TCRdb stores just in-frame clones and leaves some out. V, J and clone size reflect that table, while D and trimming were determined from the DNA. This table holds about 100,000 clones, roughly 88% found once. The CDR3 sequence is 14 residues long. Trimming pared 5 bases from V and 3 bases from J, leaving 17 bases between. CDR1 is GTSNPN and CDR2 is SVGIG in the germline V gene (reference sequence). This receptor was identified in a woman in her sixties or seventies with acute or convalescent COVID-19. The chain has TRBV30 and TRBJ2-7; a possible D gene is TRBD2 (6 bases). The sample comprised peripheral blood. The CDR3 spells CAWSQGGGDYEQYF. CDR3 DNA: TGTGCCTGGTCCCAGGGAGGAGGGGACTACGAGCAGTACTTC.